This entry is about one TCR beta chain. Its matching antigen is unknown. Germline loops: CDR1 MGHRA, CDR2 YSYEKL. Germline trimming cut 4 bases from V and 6 bases from J; bases unmatched to any gene: 9. CDR3 length: 15 amino acids. The sample comes from a study of T and B cells in COVID-19 patients. From blood, roughly 240-550 ng of genomic DNA served as TRB template. General study findings and limits: There were 2,331 TCR clusters exclusive to the recovered cohort, approximately 34 with low generation probability.

BIOMED2 TRB-A/B primer pools were used in multiplex TRB PCR. TCRdb fed the multiplex PCR reads into MiXCR, producing one record per CDR3 protein. The data hold fewer than 8,500 distinct CDR3 sequences, with around 21% observed a single time. This TCR came from a human donor who had recovered from COVID-19. What was sequenced was blood. J is TRBJ1-5 and V is TRBV4-1; 7 bases match TRBD1. The CDR3 coding sequence is TGCGCCAGCAGCCGGGAAGACAGGGCCACTCAGCCCCAGCATTTT. Its protein product is CASSREDRATQPQHF.